This passage covers 8 T cell receptor beta chains from one sample sequenced in a study of blood T cell repertoires in COVID-19. TCRdb's copy holds only in-frame clones and misses some; the assay was immunoSEQ multiplex PCR. The data hold 200,000 to 300,000 clones, with over 70% observed a single time. The sequenced sample consisted of peripheral blood. These TCRs come from a man between 35 and 55 years old with acute or convalescent COVID-19.

The chain recombines TRBV30 with TRBJ2-1; D perhaps matches TRBD1 (6 bases). CDR1 and CDR2 (germline): GTSNPN, SVGIG (reference sequence). Trimming pared 8 bases from V and 8 bases from J, leaving 16 bases between. This CDR3 region has 12 residues. Here the CDR3 reads CASRQDGDEQFF. The CDR3, as DNA: TGTGCCAGCAGACAGGACGGGGATGAGCAGTTCTTC.

V and J are TRBV6-5 and TRBJ2-1, with 9 bases aligning to TRBD2. Germline V CDR1 and CDR2: MNHEY, SVGAGI. The V gene end was trimmed by 7 bases and the J gene end by 8 bases; junction bases not matched to a gene: 12. This CDR3 region has 15 residues. CDR3 DNA: TGTGCCAGCACTGTGGCTAGCGGGAACCAACATGAGCAGTTCTTC. It encodes CASTVASGNQHEQFF.

This clone has a single count. The chain links TRBV18 to TRBJ1-4, with 7 nucleotides matching TRBD1. Trimming took 0 bases from V and 7 from J; bases not matched to a gene: 5. Germline V gene lookup returns CDR1 KGHSH and CDR2 LQKENI. The CDR3 is 15 amino acids. The CDR3 loop is CASSPPAGGSEKLFF. The CDR3 region has the DNA TGTGCCAGCTCACCACCGGCAGGGGGTAGTGAAAAACTGTTTTTT.

The chain combines TRBV5-1 with TRBJ2-1; 8 bases line up with TRBD1. The length of the CDR3 is 14 residues. CDR1 is SGHRS and CDR2 is YFSETQ in the germline V gene. J lost 2 bases, V lost 4 bases, and 2 bases had no gene match. The CDR3 sequence is CASSRTGTYNEQFF. CDR3 bases: TGCGCCAGCAGCAGGACAGGGACCTACAATGAGCAGTTCTTC.

This clone showed up just once. This chain connects TRBV7-2 to TRBJ2-7; TRBD2 aligns across 7 bases. The V segment lost 1 base and the J segment 6 bases; nucleotides outside the gene matches: 3. CDR1 and CDR2 from the germline V gene are SGHTA and FQGNSA. CDR3 size: 13 residues. As DNA, the CDR3 is TGTGCCAGCAGCTTAGGCGGGGGTACCGAGCAGTACTTC. Encoded protein: CASSLGGGTEQYF.

The rearrangement uses TRBV6-1 and TRBJ2-7; D may be TRBD2 (5 bases). This CDR3 comprises 18 residues. V lost 3 bases and J 3 bases, leaving 24 bases between the germline ends. Germline loops: CDR1 MNHNS, CDR2 SASEGT. The CDR3 region is CASSDLWEPGSNNYEQYF. The CDR3 DNA follows: TGTGCCAGCAGTGATTTATGGGAACCGGGATCCAATAACTACGAGCAGTACTTC.

The V and J genes are TRBV7-9 and TRBJ2-7, with 12 bases identical to TRBD2. Trimming cost V 3 bases and J 5 bases; bases outside gene matches: 5. This CDR3 has 15 amino acids. Germline V CDR1 and CDR2: SEHNR, FQNEAQ (reference sequence). The CDR3 spells CASSFLGLAGHEQYF. DNA for the CDR3: TGTGCCAGCAGCTTTCTGGGACTAGCGGGCCACGAGCAGTACTTC.

The chain couples TRBV9 to TRBJ2-3; D perhaps matches TRBD1 (5 bases). Deletions cut 0 bases from V and 2 bases from J, with 10 bases between. Looked up from germline, CDR1 is SGDLS and CDR2 is YYNGEE. This CDR3 spans 15 amino acids. CDR3 coding DNA: TGTGCCAGCAGCGTAGTAGGGGCTAACACAGATACGCAGTATTTT. Encoded protein: CASSVVGANTDTQYF. The full variable domain, in which reference TRBV9 and TRBJ2-3 provide the parts outside the CDR3, is DSGVTQTPKHLITATGQRVTLRCSPRSGDLSVYWYQQSLDQGLQFLIQYYNGEERAKGNILERFSAQQFPDLHSELNLSSLELGDSALYFCASSVVGANTDTQYFGPGTRLTVL.